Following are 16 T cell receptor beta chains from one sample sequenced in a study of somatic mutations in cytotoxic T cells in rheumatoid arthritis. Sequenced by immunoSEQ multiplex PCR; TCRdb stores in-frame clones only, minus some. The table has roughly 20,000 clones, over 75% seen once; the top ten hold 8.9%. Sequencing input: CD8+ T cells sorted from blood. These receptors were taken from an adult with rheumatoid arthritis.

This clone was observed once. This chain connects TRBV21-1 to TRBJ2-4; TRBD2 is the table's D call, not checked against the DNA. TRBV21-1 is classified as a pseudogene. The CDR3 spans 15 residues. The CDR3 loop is CASTYDLLAKNIQYF. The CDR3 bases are TGTGCCAGCACCTACGACTTATTAGCCAAAAACATTCAGTACTTC.

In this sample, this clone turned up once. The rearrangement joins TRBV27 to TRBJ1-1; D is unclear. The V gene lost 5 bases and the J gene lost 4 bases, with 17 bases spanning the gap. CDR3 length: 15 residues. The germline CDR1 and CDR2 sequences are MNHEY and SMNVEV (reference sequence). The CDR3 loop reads CASSDSVERFTEAFF. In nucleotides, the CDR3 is TGTGCCAGCAGTGACTCAGTTGAAAGGTTCACTGAAGCTTTCTTT.

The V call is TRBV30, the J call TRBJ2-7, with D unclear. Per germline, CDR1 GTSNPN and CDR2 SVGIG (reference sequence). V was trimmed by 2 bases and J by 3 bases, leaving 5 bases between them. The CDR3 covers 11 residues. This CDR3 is CAWSLDYEQYF. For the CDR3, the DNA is TGTGCCTGGAGTTTGGACTACGAGCAGTACTTC.

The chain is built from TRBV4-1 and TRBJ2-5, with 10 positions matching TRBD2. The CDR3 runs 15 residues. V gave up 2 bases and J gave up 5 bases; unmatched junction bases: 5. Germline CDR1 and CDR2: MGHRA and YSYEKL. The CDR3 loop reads CASSQSSGLAETQYF. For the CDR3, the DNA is TGCGCCAGCAGCCAATCCTCGGGACTAGCGGAGACCCAGTACTTC.

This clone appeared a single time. CDR3 amino acids: CASTQGANEQFF. The CDR3 DNA is TGTGCCAGCACACAGGGGGCGAATGAGCAGTTCTTC. This chain connects TRBV28 to TRBJ2-1; 9 positions match TRBD1. The germline CDR1 and CDR2 sequences are MDHEN and SYDVKM. CDR3 length: 12 amino acids. The V segment lost 7 bases and the J segment 7 bases; nucleotides outside the gene matches: 2.

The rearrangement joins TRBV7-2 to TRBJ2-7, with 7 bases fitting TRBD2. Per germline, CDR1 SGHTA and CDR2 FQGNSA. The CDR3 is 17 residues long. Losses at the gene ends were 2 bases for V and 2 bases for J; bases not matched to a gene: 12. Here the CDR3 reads CASSLSFRAGATYEQYF. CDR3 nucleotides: TGTGCCAGCAGCTTATCTTTTCGGGCGGGAGCCACCTACGAGCAGTACTTC.

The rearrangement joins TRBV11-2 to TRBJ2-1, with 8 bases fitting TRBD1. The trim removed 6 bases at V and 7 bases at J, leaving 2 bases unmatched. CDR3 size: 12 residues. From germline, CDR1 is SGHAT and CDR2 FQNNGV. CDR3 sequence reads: CASSHRGNEQFF. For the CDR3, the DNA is TGTGCCAGCAGTCACAGGGGGAATGAGCAGTTCTTC.

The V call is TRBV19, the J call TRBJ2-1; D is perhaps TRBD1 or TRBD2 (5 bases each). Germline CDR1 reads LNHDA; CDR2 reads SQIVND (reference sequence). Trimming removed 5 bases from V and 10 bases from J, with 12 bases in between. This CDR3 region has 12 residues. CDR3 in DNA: TGTGCCAGTAGTCAGGGACCATTCGAGCAGTTCTTC. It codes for CASSQGPFEQFF.

CDR3 nucleotide sequence: TGCGCCAGCAGTGACAACAGGGAGGTTCAGTACTTC. Translated, it gives CASSDNREVQYF. This sequence joins TRBV10-2 and TRBJ2-4; possibly TRBD1 or TRBD2 for D (6 bases each). CDR1 is WSHSY, CDR2 SAAADI, per germline. V lost 3 bases to trimming and J lost 11 bases, with 11 bases between them. The CDR3 consists of 12 residues.

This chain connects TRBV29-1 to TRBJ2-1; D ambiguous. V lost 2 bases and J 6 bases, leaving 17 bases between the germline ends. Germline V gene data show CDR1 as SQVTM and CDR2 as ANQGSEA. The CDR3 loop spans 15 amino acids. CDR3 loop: CSVEPTVARINEQFF. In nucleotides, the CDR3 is TGCAGCGTTGAACCCACAGTTGCCCGGATCAATGAGCAGTTCTTC.

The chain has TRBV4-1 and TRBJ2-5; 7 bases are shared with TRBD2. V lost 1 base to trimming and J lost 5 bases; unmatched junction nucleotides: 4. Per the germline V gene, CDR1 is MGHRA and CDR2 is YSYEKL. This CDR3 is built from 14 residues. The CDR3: CASSQAGGSETQYF. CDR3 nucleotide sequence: TGCGCCAGCAGCCAAGCGGGGGGTTCGGAGACCCAGTACTTC.

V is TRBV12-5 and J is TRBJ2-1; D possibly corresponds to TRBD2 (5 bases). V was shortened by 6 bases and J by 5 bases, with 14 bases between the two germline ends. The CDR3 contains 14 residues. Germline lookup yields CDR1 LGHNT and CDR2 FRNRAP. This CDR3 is CASGSSSIHNEQFF. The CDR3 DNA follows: TGTGCTAGTGGGTCTAGCTCCATCCACAATGAGCAGTTCTTC. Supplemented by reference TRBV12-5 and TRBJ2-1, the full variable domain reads DARVTQTPRHKVTEMGQEVTMRCQPILGHNTVFWYRQTMMQGLELLAYFRNRAPLDDSGMPKDRFSAEMPDATLATLKIQPSEPRDSAVYFCASGSSSIHNEQFFGPGTRLTVL.

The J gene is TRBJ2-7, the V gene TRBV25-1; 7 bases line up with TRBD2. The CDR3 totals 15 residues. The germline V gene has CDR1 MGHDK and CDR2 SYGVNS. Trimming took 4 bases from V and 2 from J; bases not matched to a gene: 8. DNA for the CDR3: TGTGCCAGCAGTGTGACAGCGGGGAATCCCTACGAGCAGTACTTC. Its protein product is CASSVTAGNPYEQYF.

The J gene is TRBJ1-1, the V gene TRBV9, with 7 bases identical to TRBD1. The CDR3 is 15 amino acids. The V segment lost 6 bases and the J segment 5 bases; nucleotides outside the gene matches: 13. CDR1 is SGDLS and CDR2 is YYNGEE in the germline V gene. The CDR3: CASTATRDSYTEAFF. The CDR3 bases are TGTGCCAGCACCGCCACAAGGGACAGTTATACTGAAGCTTTCTTT. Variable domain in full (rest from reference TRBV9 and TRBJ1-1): DSGVTQTPKHLITATGQRVTLRCSPRSGDLSVYWYQQSLDQGLQFLIQYYNGEERAKGNILERFSAQQFPDLHSELNLSSLELGDSALYFCASTATRDSYTEAFFGQGTRLTVV.

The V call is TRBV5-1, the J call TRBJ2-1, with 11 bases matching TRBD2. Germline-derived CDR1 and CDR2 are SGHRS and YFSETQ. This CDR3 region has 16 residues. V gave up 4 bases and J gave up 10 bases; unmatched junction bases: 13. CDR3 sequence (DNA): TGCGCCAGCAGCCTAGCGGGAGGCCCACATCAAGAAGAGCAGTTCTTC. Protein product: CASSLAGGPHQEEQFF.

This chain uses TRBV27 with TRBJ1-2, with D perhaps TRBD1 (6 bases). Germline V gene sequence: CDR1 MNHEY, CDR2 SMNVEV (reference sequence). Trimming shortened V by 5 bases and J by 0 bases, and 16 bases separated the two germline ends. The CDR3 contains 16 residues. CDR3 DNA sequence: TGTGCCAGCAGTACCACGTCTGGGGGCCCTAACTATGGCTACACCTTC. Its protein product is CASSTTSGGPNYGYTF.